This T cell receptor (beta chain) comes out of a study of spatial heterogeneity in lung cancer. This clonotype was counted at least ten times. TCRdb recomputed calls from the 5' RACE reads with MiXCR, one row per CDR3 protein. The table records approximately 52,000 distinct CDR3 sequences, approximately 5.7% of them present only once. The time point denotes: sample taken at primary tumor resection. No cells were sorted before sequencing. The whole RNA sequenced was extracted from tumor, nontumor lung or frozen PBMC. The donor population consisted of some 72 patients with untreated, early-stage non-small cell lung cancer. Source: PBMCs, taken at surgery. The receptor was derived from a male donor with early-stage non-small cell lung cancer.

This chain's CDR3 is CASSAQPENTEAFF. As DNA, the CDR3 is TGCGCCAGCAGCGCTCAACCAGAGAACACTGAAGCTTTCTTT. The chain links TRBV5-1 to TRBJ1-1, with D unclear. The CDR3 is made up of 14 amino acids. Germline V gene data show CDR1 as SGHRS and CDR2 as YFSETQ. V dropped 4 bases and J dropped 1 base, with 11 bases sitting between them.